This T cell receptor beta chain was identified during a study of T-cell reconstitution after alpha-beta-depleted transplantation in children. With 6 bases clipped from V and 0 bases from J, the junction kept 9 bases outside the gene matches. Germline V gene lookup returns CDR1 MNHNS and CDR2 SASEGT. CDR3 length: 16 amino acids. The library targeted TCRbeta and was prepared with unique molecular identifiers. TCRdb reprocessed the PCR reads via MiXCR and lists one record per CDR3 protein. Of about 610,000 distinct CDR3 sequences in the sample, more than 9% were seen once. The rearrangement links TRBV6-1 to TRBJ2-7; 9 nucleotides agree with TRBD1. The source of this sequence is a human donor who donated a stem cell graft to a child with acute myeloid leukemia. Source: PBMCs from the stem cell graft donor, taken from the stem cell graft. The CDR3 region has the DNA TGTGCCAGCAGCCAACGCGGACAGGGGAGCTCCTACGAGCAGTACTTC. It translates to CASSQRGQGSSYEQYF.